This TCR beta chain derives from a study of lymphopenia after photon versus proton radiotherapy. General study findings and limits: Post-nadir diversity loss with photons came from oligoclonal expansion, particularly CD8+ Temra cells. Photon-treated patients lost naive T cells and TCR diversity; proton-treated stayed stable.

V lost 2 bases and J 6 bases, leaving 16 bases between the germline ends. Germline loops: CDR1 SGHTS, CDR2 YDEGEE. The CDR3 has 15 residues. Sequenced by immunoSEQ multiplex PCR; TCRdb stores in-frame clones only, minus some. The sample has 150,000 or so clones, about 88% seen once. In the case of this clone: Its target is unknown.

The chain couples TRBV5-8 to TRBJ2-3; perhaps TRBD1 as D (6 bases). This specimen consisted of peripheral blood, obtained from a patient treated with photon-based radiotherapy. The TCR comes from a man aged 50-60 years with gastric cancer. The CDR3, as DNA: TGTGCCAGCAGCTTAGGACAGCCGGGTATGGATACGCAGTATTTT. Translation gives CASSLGQPGMDTQYF.